This T cell receptor (beta chain) derives from a study of cytomegalovirus exposure and HLA in healthy donors. On the study more broadly: About 85 million unique TCRs from HLA-typed donors were held in an early release of data. General study points: Some V segments, including TRBV6-2 and TRBV6-3, were excluded as indistinguishable.

In the case of this clone: The antigen is undetermined.

V was shortened by 4 bases and J by 4 bases, with 14 bases between the two germline ends. The CDR3 is 14 residues long. The germline V gene has CDR1 SGDLS and CDR2 YYNGEE. Amplification used 60 Vbeta primers and 13 Jbeta primers. The method was immunoSEQ multiplex PCR; TCRdb's version includes in-frame clones alone and lacks a portion of them. The sample includes about 140,000 clones, approximately 79% of them seen just once. The clonotype comes from a female donor in good health and CMV-seronegative. The chain is built from TRBV9 and TRBJ1-1, with D maybe TRBD1 (6 bases). The material sequenced was PBMCs. CDR3 nucleotide sequence: TGTGCCAGCAGCAACAGGGAGGGTGGCACTGAAGCTTTCTTT. Protein sequence: CASSNREGGTEAFF.